The next 23 T cell receptor beta chains were all read from a single sample in a study of cytomegalovirus exposure and HLA in healthy donors (dated by TCRdb to the late 2010s). The method behind the library was the immunoSEQ multiplex PCR assay. For the multiplex PCR, a mixture combining 60 forward primers for TCR Vbeta segments and 13 reverse primers for TCR Jbeta segments was used. TCRdb provides this immuneACCESS table in a form limited to in-frame rearrangements. Some clones are lacking; in checked studies, under half of them reflect an unresolved V gene, and why the rest are absent is not known. In all, the sample holds 75,000 to 90,000 clones, and approximately 80% of those were seen once. The top ten constitute about 3.5% of the sample. The sample taken for sequencing was PBMCs. The receptors were gathered from a man aged 50 to 59 in good health and CMV-seronegative.

In nucleotides, the CDR3 is TGTGCCAGCAGTCAAGACAGGGTCAGCTATGGCTACACCTTC. It is translated as CASSQDRVSYGYTF. The J gene is TRBJ1-2, the V gene TRBV6-5, with 7 bases lining up with TRBD1. This CDR3 contains 14 residues. CDR1 and CDR2 from the germline V gene are MNHEY and SVGAGI. The V gene end was trimmed by 5 bases and the J gene end by 4 bases; junction bases not matched to a gene: 7.

V gene TRBV28 combines with J gene TRBJ1-2; D remains unclear. Between the trimmed V and J ends, which lost 8 bases and 1 base, there was a span of 17 bases. CDR1 is MDHEN and CDR2 is SYDVKM in the germline V gene. CDR3 length: 15 residues. The CDR3 DNA reads TGTGCCAGCGCCGCAAGTCAAAACGGTAACTATGGCTACACCTTC. Translated, it gives CASAASQNGNYGYTF.

The chain joins TRBV13 to TRBJ1-6; 7 bases fit TRBD1. The germline V gene encodes CDR1 PRHDT and CDR2 FYEKMQ (reference sequence). This CDR3 region has 15 residues. The junction had 7 bases not matched to a gene; V was cut back by 2 bases and J by 9 bases. The CDR3: CASSLKAGGSSPLHF. The CDR3 DNA reads TGTGCCAGCAGCTTAAAGGCAGGGGGTTCTTCACCCCTCCACTTT.

The J gene is TRBJ1-5, the V gene TRBV6-5; D remains unclear. Germline CDR1 reads MNHEY; CDR2 reads SVGAGI. V shed 5 bases and J shed 4 bases, with 9 bases lying between them. This CDR3 is 13 amino acids long. CDR3 in amino acids: CASSGQPNQPQHF. DNA for the CDR3: TGTGCCAGCAGTGGGCAGCCTAATCAGCCCCAGCATTTT.

The chain couples TRBV14 to TRBJ2-1; 9 bases align to TRBD1. V dropped 3 bases and J dropped 1; count of bases not matched to a gene: 7. The CDR3 consists of 17 residues. The V gene's germline CDR1 is SGHDN and CDR2 FVKESK. The chain's CDR3 is CASSHSTGGKSYNEQFF. The CDR3 bases are TGTGCCAGCAGCCATTCCACAGGGGGCAAGTCCTACAATGAGCAGTTCTTC.

The chain combines TRBV5-1 with TRBJ1-6; possibly TRBD1 for D (5 bases). Trimming cost V 0 bases and J 4 bases, with 11 bases left between them. Germline values: CDR1 SGHRS, CDR2 YFSETQ. This CDR3 has 16 amino acids. The CDR3 spells CASSLAGVRYNSPLHF. As DNA, the CDR3 is TGCGCCAGCAGCTTGGCGGGGGTTCGGTATAATTCACCCCTCCACTTT. Combining the CDR3 with reference TRBV5-1 and TRBJ1-6 gives the whole variable domain KAGVTQTPRYLIKTRGQQVTLSCSPISGHRSVSWYQQTPGQGLQFLFEYFSETQRNKGNFPGRFSGRQFSNSRSEMNVSTLELGDSALYLCASSLAGVRYNSPLHFGNGTRLTVT.

The sample holds a few counts of this clone. The V and J genes are TRBV6-5 and TRBJ2-7, with 9 bases fitting TRBD1. J gave up 5 bases and V 6 bases, and 5 bases lay outside the gene matches. Germline CDR1 reads MNHEY; CDR2 reads SVGAGI. The CDR3 has 13 residues. The CDR3 nucleotides read TGTGCCAGCAGAGGGACAGGGAAGAACGAGCAGTACTTC. Protein product: CASRGTGKNEQYF.

The rearrangement links TRBV6-4 to TRBJ1-2; D unclear. V shed 3 bases and J shed 4 bases, with 15 bases lying between them. Germline CDR1 is MRHNA and CDR2 is SNTAGT. This CDR3 contains 15 residues. The CDR3 sequence is CASSEALQRAYGYTF. For the CDR3, the DNA is TGTGCCAGCAGTGAGGCTCTACAGCGGGCCTATGGCTACACCTTC.

The chain recombines TRBV12-5 with TRBJ2-7; D not resolved. Between the trimmed V and J ends, which lost 1 base and 0 bases, there was a span of 10 bases. The CDR3 is 15 residues long. Germline V lookup: CDR1 LGHNT, CDR2 FRNRAP. CDR3 nucleotide sequence: TGTGCTAGTGGTTTGGGTGCGGAGAGCTCCTACGAGCAGTACTTC. This translates into CASGLGAESSYEQYF.

The rearrangement joins TRBV2 to TRBJ1-4, with D unresolved. The CDR3 spans 14 residues. V was trimmed by 8 bases and J by 4 bases, leaving 14 bases between them. Germline V gene data show CDR1 as SNHLY and CDR2 as FYNNEI. The CDR3 nucleotides read TGTGCCAGCGAAGGGAGCGCCGATAATGAAAAACTGTTTTTT. This gives the protein CASEGSADNEKLFF.

V is TRBV11-2 and J is TRBJ1-5; D gene unclear. Trimming removed 0 bases at V and 9 bases at J, with 18 bases between. This CDR3 is built from 16 residues. The germline V gene encodes CDR1 SGHAT and CDR2 FQNNGV. This CDR3 reads CASSLDGGSPPRPQHF. CDR3 sequence (DNA): TGTGCCAGCAGCTTAGATGGAGGGAGCCCCCCGAGGCCCCAGCATTTT.

The chain links TRBV5-6 to TRBJ2-3, with a possible D match to TRBD1 (5 bases). The germline V gene has CDR1 SGHDT and CDR2 YYEEEE. The V end was cut by 4 bases, the J end by 6 bases, with 12 bases between. The CDR3 contains 13 residues. The CDR3, as DNA: TGTGCCAGCAGCGTTGGAAAGGGGGATACGCAGTATTTT. This gives the protein CASSVGKGDTQYF.

This sequence joins TRBV27 and TRBJ2-5; TRBD1 matches at 7 bases. Germline V gene data show CDR1 as MNHEY and CDR2 as SMNVEV (reference sequence). The trim removed 4 bases at V and 1 base at J, leaving 6 bases unmatched. There are 15 residues in the CDR3. CDR3: CASSSTGLRQETQYF. In DNA, the CDR3 is TGTGCCAGCAGTTCGACAGGGCTCCGCCAAGAGACCCAGTACTTC.

The chain is built from TRBV6-1 and TRBJ1-3; 9 bases map to TRBD1. Losses at the gene ends were 7 bases for V and 1 base for J; bases not matched to a gene: 2. CDR3 size: 14 residues. From germline, CDR1 is MNHNS and CDR2 SASEGT. Here the CDR3 reads CASKGQGSGNTIYF. In DNA form, the CDR3 reads TGTGCCAGCAAGGGACAGGGTTCTGGAAACACCATATATTTT.

V gene TRBV25-1 combines with J gene TRBJ1-5, with D possibly being TRBD1 (6 bases). This CDR3 region has 15 residues. V lost 4 bases and J 5 bases, leaving 15 bases between the germline ends. Germline V gene sequence: CDR1 MGHDK, CDR2 SYGVNS. The CDR3 DNA reads as TGTGCCAGCAGTGCGGGGGGGCGAAAAGATCAGCCCCAGCATTTT. Encoded protein: CASSAGGRKDQPQHF.

This clone has more than one count but fewer than ten. The chain employs TRBV30 and TRBJ1-3; a weak D match, TRBD1 (6 bases). Germline V gives CDR1 GTSNPN, CDR2 SVGIG (reference sequence). The V gene lost 3 bases and the J gene lost 0 bases, with 18 bases spanning the gap. The length of the CDR3 is 17 residues. The CDR3 bases are TGTGCCTGGAGCGGGGCAGGACAGACGTACTCTGGAAACACCATATATTTT. Translating gives CAWSGAGQTYSGNTIYF.

This clone was seen only a few times. The chain has TRBV7-9 and TRBJ2-3; TRBD2 agrees at 10 bases. The CDR3 is 16 residues long. The V gene end was trimmed by 5 bases and the J gene end by 5 bases; junction bases not matched to a gene: 10. Germline-derived CDR1 and CDR2 are SEHNR and FQNEAQ (reference sequence). Here the CDR3 DNA reads TGTGCCAGCAGCCCTATAGCGGGGGGCGGGGGAGATACGCAGTATTTT. This sequence encodes CASSPIAGGGGDTQYF. The full variable domain, rest sourced from reference TRBV7-9 and TRBJ2-3, is DTGVSQNPRHKITKRGQNVTFRCDPISEHNRLYWYRQTLGQGPEFLTYFQNEAQLEKSRLLSDRFSAERPKGSFSTLEIQRTEQGDSAMYLCASSPIAGGGGDTQYFGPGTRLTVL.

The chain employs TRBV7-2 and TRBJ2-6, with D possibly TRBD2 on 7 matching bases. V dropped 1 base and J dropped 2 bases, with 15 bases sitting between them. The CDR3 runs to 18 residues. Germline loops: CDR1 SGHTA, CDR2 FQGNSA. CDR3 loop: CASSLVFRGAAGANVLTF. The CDR3 DNA reads TGTGCCAGCAGCTTAGTATTTCGGGGGGCTGCTGGGGCCAACGTCCTGACTTTC. The whole variable domain, filled in from reference TRBV7-2 and TRBJ2-6, reads GAGVSQSPSNKVTEKGKDVELRCDPISGHTALYWYRQSLGQGLEFLIYFQGNSAPDKSGLPSDRFSAERTGGSVSTLTIQRTQQEDSAVYLCASSLVFRGAAGANVLTFGAGSRLTVL.

This chain connects TRBV28 to TRBJ1-1, with D hard to call. CDR3 length: 13 amino acids. The germline V gene encodes CDR1 MDHEN and CDR2 SYDVKM. Trimming cost V 1 base and J 4 bases, with 7 bases left between them. The DNA for the CDR3 is TGTGCCAGCAGTTTATCGGGGATCACTGAAGCTTTCTTT. This encodes CASSLSGITEAFF. Using reference TRBV28 and TRBJ1-1 for the parts outside the CDR3, the full variable domain is DVKVTQSSRYLVKRTGEKVFLECVQDMDHENMFWYRQDPGLGLRLIYFSYDVKMKEKGDIPEGYSVSREKKERFSLILESASTNQTSMYLCASSLSGITEAFFGQGTRLTVV.

The V call is TRBV7-2, the J call TRBJ1-1, with D possibly matching TRBD1 (5 bases). This CDR3 is 17 amino acids long. Trimming pared 4 bases from V and 0 bases from J, leaving 18 bases between. Germline assignment: CDR1 SGHTA and CDR2 FQGNSA. The CDR3 nucleotides read TGTGCCAGCAGCTCGGGGGGATGGGGTCTAGTGAACACTGAAGCTTTCTTT. It codes for CASSSGGWGLVNTEAFF.

This chain joins TRBV9 and TRBJ2-1, with 11 bases matching TRBD2. V shed 0 bases, J shed 8 bases, and the junction held 19 bases outside the gene matches. Germline V lookup: CDR1 SGDLS, CDR2 YYNGEE. This CDR3 spans 20 amino acids. Here the CDR3 reads CASSVVGGSGGAVVLDEQFF. As DNA, the CDR3 is TGTGCCAGCAGCGTAGTGGGTGGTAGCGGGGGGGCTGTAGTCCTCGATGAGCAGTTCTTC.

This chain's CDR3 is CASSLPSGGGDNEQFF. The CDR3 nucleotides read TGTGCCAGCAGTTTACCCTCGGGGGGTGGGGACAATGAGCAGTTCTTC. This chain joins TRBV28 and TRBJ2-1, with 7 bases identical to TRBD2. The CDR3 has 16 residues. Germline V gene data show CDR1 as MDHEN and CDR2 as SYDVKM. The V and J ends lost 2 bases and 5 bases, in that order; junction bases with no gene match: 9.

This clone was seen a few times. The chain couples TRBV7-8 to TRBJ2-1, with D unclear. Germline CDR1 SGHVS, CDR2 FQNEAQ. This CDR3 region has 12 residues. V lost 3 bases, J lost 5 bases, and 5 bases lay in between. The CDR3 reads CASSLGNNEQFF. The CDR3 DNA follows: TGTGCCAGCAGCTTGGGCAACAATGAGCAGTTCTTC.